These 6 T cell receptor beta chains share one sample of origin, sequenced in a study of vaccination effects on CD4 cells after COVID-19. The data were produced by immunoSEQ multiplex PCR, yet TCRdb's version contains in-frame clones alone and is incomplete. The profile shows about 66,000 clones, approximately 80% of them singletons. These TCRs' antigens remain unknown. It was after approximately 11 days of culture that CD4+ T cells were isolated. Participants got two doses of BNT162b2 or mRNA-1273 vaccine. Source: CD4+ T cells from PBMCs cultured without peptide, taken after COVID-19 vaccination. These receptors all stem from a human donor who received a COVID-19 vaccine.

The V gene is TRBV4-2, the J gene TRBJ2-3; D gene unclear. The CDR3 has 12 residues. Germline-derived CDR1 and CDR2 are LGHNA and YNFKEQ. Between the trimmed V and J ends, which lost 5 bases and 6 bases, there was a span of 9 bases. CDR3 loop: CASSVSRDTQYF. CDR3 DNA: TGTGCCAGCAGCGTCTCGAGGGATACGCAGTATTTT.

The genes are TRBV5-5 and TRBJ1-5; no clear D gene. The CDR3 totals 13 residues. The V gene lost 0 bases and the J gene lost 7 bases, with 8 bases spanning the gap. CDR1 is SGHKS, CDR2 YYEKEE, per germline (reference sequence). The CDR3, as DNA: TGTGCCAGCAGCTTGGAGAGGCAACAGCCCCAGCATTTT. Translated: CASSLERQQPQHF.

In its sample, this clone was seen a few times. The gene calls are TRBV9 and TRBJ1-2; 12 positions match TRBD1. This CDR3 is 15 amino acids long. Germline trimming cut 0 bases from V and 5 bases from J; bases unmatched to any gene: 2. Per germline, CDR1 SGDLS and CDR2 YYNGEE. The CDR3: CASSVGGQGAYGYTF. CDR3 bases: TGTGCCAGCAGCGTAGGGGGACAGGGGGCGTATGGCTACACCTTC.

The rearrangement uses TRBV9 and TRBJ1-1, with a weak D call TRBD1 (5 bases). Trimming left V 0 bases short and J 3 bases short, with 9 bases between. This CDR3 has 14 residues. Per the germline V gene, CDR1 is SGDLS and CDR2 is YYNGEE. CDR3 region: CASSVGVGDTEAFF. CDR3 nucleotide sequence: TGTGCCAGCAGCGTAGGGGTGGGGGACACTGAAGCTTTCTTT.

The chain links TRBV5-1 to TRBJ2-5; TRBD1 agrees at 7 bases. Germline CDR1 and CDR2: SGHRS and YFSETQ. The CDR3 runs to 14 residues. J was trimmed by 2 bases and V by 2 bases; bases with no gene match: 3. The CDR3 DNA follows: TGCGCCAGCAGCTTACAGGGGTTGCAAGAGACCCAGTACTTC. It specifies CASSLQGLQETQYF.

The chain is built from TRBV27 and TRBJ2-3, with 9 bases matching TRBD2. The CDR3 runs to 14 residues. Germline loops: CDR1 MNHEY, CDR2 SMNVEV (reference sequence). With 3 bases clipped from V and 9 bases from J, the junction kept 7 bases outside the gene matches. The chain's CDR3 is CASSLGGGVFTQYF. The CDR3 coding sequence is TGTGCCAGCAGTTTGGGCGGGGGGGTATTCACGCAGTATTTT.